The rows below give T cell receptor beta chains drawn from one sample of a study of human CD4 T cells and Enterobacteriaceae. Measured with immunoSEQ multiplex PCR; TCRdb has only the in-frame clones, and not every one. The table lists tens of thousands of clones, about 80% of them singletons. Sequencing used memory CD4+ T cells from blood. These receptors were collected from a human donor in good health. Each CDR3 is given with its conserved first and last residue. A D gene is named only where the DNA matches it firmly. Rows may omit the clone size; those that give it use once, few, many or a size class.

V: TRBV27; size: -; D: TRBD2; J: TRBJ2-2; DNA: TGTGCCAGCAGTAAGTGGCGGGAGGGCCGATCCGGGGAGCTGTTTTTT; CDR3: CASSKWREGRSGELFF
V: TRBV6-6; size: -; D: -; J: TRBJ1-2; DNA: TGTGCCAGCAGCCGAGGACAGTACTTATATGGCTACACCTTC; CDR3: CASSRGQYLYGYTF
V: TRBV11-2; size: -; D: -; J: TRBJ1-2; DNA: TGTGCCAGCAGCACTAGCGGGACGCCGCCGGAAACCTTC; CDR3: CASSTSGTPPETF
V: TRBV9; size: once; D: -; J: TRBJ2-3; DNA: TGTGCCAGCAGTGCGAGAACAGATACGCAGTATTTT; CDR3: CASSARTDTQYF
V: TRBV2; size: -; D: TRBD1; J: TRBJ2-1; DNA: TGTGCCAGCGGGACAGGCCAAAATGAGCAGTTCTTC; CDR3: CASGTGQNEQFF
V: TRBV6-4; size: -; D: TRBD2; J: TRBJ2-1; DNA: TGTGCCAGCAGTGAGACTAGCGGACCTGGGAATGAGCAGTTCTTC; CDR3: CASSETSGPGNEQFF
V: TRBV6-5; size: -; D: TRBD1; J: TRBJ1-2; DNA: TGTGCCAGTCGAGAACAGGGGACGCGCAACTATGGCTACACCTTC; CDR3: CASREQGTRNYGYTF
V: TRBV19; size: -; D: -; J: TRBJ1-5; DNA: TGTGCCAGTAGGTTACGCGGGAGCAATCAGCCCCAGCATTTT; CDR3: CASRLRGSNQPQHF
V: TRBV9; size: few; D: -; J: TRBJ1-1; DNA: TGTGCCAGCAGCCGAGAGACAGGGAACACTGAAGCTTTCTTT; CDR3: CASSRETGNTEAFF
V: TRBV10-3; size: -; D: -; J: TRBJ2-1; DNA: TGTGCCATCAAAGGGGGTAGGAATGAGCAGTTCTTC; CDR3: CAIKGGRNEQFF
V: TRBV6-1; size: few; D: TRBD1; J: TRBJ1-3; DNA: TGTGCCAGCAGGGAAGGGACAGTGGCTGGAAACACCATATATTTT; CDR3: CASREGTVAGNTIYF
V: TRBV6-5; size: -; D: -; J: TRBJ2-2; DNA: TGTGCCAGCAGTTACACCTTTACAGGGACCGGGGAGCTGTTTTTT; CDR3: CASSYTFTGTGELFF
V: TRBV30; size: -; D: -; J: TRBJ2-3; DNA: TGTGCCTGGAGTCAGGGGCTAGCGACAGATACGCAGTATTTT; CDR3: CAWSQGLATDTQYF
V: TRBV2; size: -; D: TRBD1; J: TRBJ1-5; DNA: TGTGCCAGCAGGACCGGGACAGGTAATCAGCCCCAGCATTTT; CDR3: CASRTGTGNQPQHF
V: TRBV10-2; size: -; D: TRBD1; J: TRBJ1-2; DNA: TGCGCCAGCAGTGAGTCTAGGGGACAGGGGACGAAAGGCTACACCTTC; CDR3: CASSESRGQGTKGYTF
V: TRBV14; size: once; D: -; J: TRBJ2-5; DNA: TGTGCCAGCAGCCCTGGGACGGCCCAAGAGACCCAGTACTTC; CDR3: CASSPGTAQETQYF
V: TRBV18; size: -; D: TRBD1; J: TRBJ2-3; DNA: TGTGCCAGCTCACCAAAGCGGCAGGGGGCTTATTATGGCACAGATACGCAGTATTTT; CDR3: CASSPKRQGAYYGTDTQYF
V: TRBV9; size: -; D: TRBD2; J: TRBJ2-5; DNA: TGTGCCAGCAGTCCCGGACTAGCGGTGGGGTACCAAGAGACCCAGTACTTC; CDR3: CASSPGLAVGYQETQYF
V: TRBV7-2; size: -; D: -; J: TRBJ2-1; DNA: TGTGCCAGCTTTTGGGGGACTTCTAATGAGCAGTTCTTC; CDR3: CASFWGTSNEQFF
V: TRBV30; size: -; D: -; J: TRBJ1-6; DNA: TGTGCCTGGAGTAGGGGACAAGATAATTCACCCCTCCACTTT; CDR3: CAWSRGQDNSPLHF
V: TRBV5-6; size: -; D: -; J: TRBJ2-3; DNA: TGTGCCAGCAGCCGGGAAGATACGCAGTATTTT; CDR3: CASSREDTQYF
V: TRBV10-3; size: -; D: TRBD2; J: TRBJ2-2; DNA: TGTGCCATCCCAGCGGGAGGTATAAACACCGGGGAGCTGTTTTTT; CDR3: CAIPAGGINTGELFF
V: TRBV7-9; size: -; D: -; J: TRBJ1-2; DNA: TGTGCCAGCAGCCGGACAGAGAACTATGGCTACACCTTC; CDR3: CASSRTENYGYTF
V: TRBV30; size: -; D: TRBD1; J: TRBJ1-2; DNA: TGTGCCTGGAGTGTACAGGGGGCTTATGGCTACACCTTC; CDR3: CAWSVQGAYGYTF
V: TRBV7-2; size: -; D: -; J: TRBJ2-6; DNA: TGTGCCAGCAGCCCTAGGGTAGTCACTGGGGCCAACGTCCTGACTTTC; CDR3: CASSPRVVTGANVLTF
V: TRBV18; size: -; D: TRBD1; J: TRBJ1-1; DNA: TGTGCCAGCTCACCACGACAGGGTACGTTGGACACTGAAGCTTTCTTT; CDR3: CASSPRQGTLDTEAFF
V: TRBV30; size: -; D: TRBD1; J: TRBJ1-2; DNA: TGTGCCTGGAACCCCGGGACAGTAGGCTACACCTTC; CDR3: CAWNPGTVGYTF
V: TRBV6-1; size: few; D: -; J: TRBJ1-4; DNA: TGTGCCAGCAGTCAGTGGACAGCAACTAATGAAAAACTGTTTTTT; CDR3: CASSQWTATNEKLFF
V: TRBV2; size: -; D: -; J: TRBJ1-1; DNA: TGTGCCAGCAGCGAAGGACGCGCTTTCTTT; CDR3: CASSEGRAFF
V: TRBV30; size: -; D: -; J: TRBJ1-5; DNA: TGTGCCTGGAGTGTACTCGCTGGTATTCAGCCCCAGCATTTT; CDR3: CAWSVLAGIQPQHF
V: TRBV11-2; size: once; D: TRBD2; J: TRBJ2-1; DNA: TGTGCCAGCAGCCCTAGTGGGACTACCTACAATGAGCAGTTCTTC; CDR3: CASSPSGTTYNEQFF
V: TRBV10-2; size: few; D: -; J: TRBJ1-5; DNA: TGCGCCAGCTCCGAGGGGAAGGGGTCCCAGCATTTT; CDR3: CASSEGKGSQHF
V: TRBV21-1; size: -; D: -; J: TRBJ2-1; DNA: TGTGCCAGCAGCCCCTGGCGAGGGACTTATACTAGCGAATATAATGAGCAGTTCTTC; CDR3: CASSPWRGTYTSEYNEQFF
V: TRBV28; size: -; D: -; J: TRBJ1-3; DNA: TGTGCCAGCAGGGAAGGGGTGGTGACTGGAAACACCATATATTTT; CDR3: CASREGVVTGNTIYF
V: TRBV2; size: once; D: -; J: TRBJ2-5; DNA: TGTGCCAGCAGTGATAGGGGGGGGCCGGGGACCCAGTACTTC; CDR3: CASSDRGGPGTQYF
V: TRBV28; size: -; D: -; J: TRBJ1-6; DNA: TGTGCCAGCCGGGATAGCTCCTATAATTCACCCCTCCACTTT; CDR3: CASRDSSYNSPLHF
V: TRBV5-4; size: -; D: TRBD2; J: TRBJ2-3; DNA: TGTGCCAGCAGCCGTACTAGCGGGACAGATACGCAGTATTTT; CDR3: CASSRTSGTDTQYF
V: TRBV5-1; size: -; D: -; J: TRBJ2-7; DNA: TGCGCCAGCAGCTTGGTAGGGGAGCAGTACTTC; CDR3: CASSLVGEQYF
V: TRBV6-5; size: -; D: TRBD1; J: TRBJ2-7; DNA: TGTGCCAGCAGTTCCCGGGACAGGACCTACGAGCAGTACTTC; CDR3: CASSSRDRTYEQYF
V: TRBV21-1; size: once; D: -; J: TRBJ1-5; DNA: TGTGCCAGCAGCAAAGGGGGGGGCCACAGGGAGCCCCAGCATTTT; CDR3: CASSKGGGHREPQHF
V: TRBV25-1; size: -; D: -; J: TRBJ2-5; DNA: TGTGCCAGCAGGGACGACAGAAACCAAGAGACCCAGTACTTC; CDR3: CASRDDRNQETQYF
V: TRBV11-2; size: -; D: TRBD1; J: TRBJ2-3; DNA: TGTGCCAGCAGCATACAGGGGCGGGGCACAGATACGCAGTATTTT; CDR3: CASSIQGRGTDTQYF
V: TRBV11-2; size: -; D: TRBD2; J: TRBJ2-1; DNA: TGTGCCAGCAGCGTCGAAGGACTAGCGGGAGGCTACAATGAGCAGTTCTTC; CDR3: CASSVEGLAGGYNEQFF
V: TRBV6-5; size: -; D: -; J: TRBJ2-6; DNA: TGTGCCAGCAGAAGGGACTTTAACGCCAACGTCCTGACTTTC; CDR3: CASRRDFNANVLTF
V: TRBV7-9; size: -; D: -; J: TRBJ2-5; DNA: TGTGCCAGCAGCCTGACGGAGACCCAGTACTTC; CDR3: CASSLTETQYF
V: TRBV7-2; size: -; D: -; J: TRBJ1-6; DNA: TGTGCCAGCAGCTTACAGAAGGGCAGGGAATCACCCCTCCACTTT; CDR3: CASSLQKGRESPLHF
V: TRBV5-1; size: -; D: TRBD1; J: TRBJ1-1; DNA: TGCGCCAGCAGCCCCGAGACAACAGGGGGAGCTTTCTTT; CDR3: CASSPETTGGAFF
V: TRBV19; size: few; D: -; J: TRBJ1-5; DNA: TGTGCCAGTAGTATTACAGGGTTGAGTCAGCCCCAGCATTTT; CDR3: CASSITGLSQPQHF
V: TRBV9; size: -; D: -; J: TRBJ1-2; DNA: TGTGCCAGCAGCGTAGACTTTGGAGGGACCCCCCGTGGCTACACCTTC; CDR3: CASSVDFGGTPRGYTF
V: TRBV29-1; size: few; D: -; J: TRBJ1-5; DNA: TGCAGCGTTCTGGAACTGGGGGATCAGCCCCAGCATTTT; CDR3: CSVLELGDQPQHF
V: TRBV5-6; size: -; D: TRBD2; J: TRBJ2-7; DNA: TGTGCCAGCAGCTTACCGGGACTAGCGGGCACTTCCTACGAGCAGTACTTC; CDR3: CASSLPGLAGTSYEQYF